This TCR beta chain was profiled in a study of cytomegalovirus exposure and HLA in healthy donors. V lost 1 base and J 0 bases, leaving 10 bases between the germline ends. This CDR3 region has 16 residues. CDR1 is LGHNT and CDR2 is FRNRAP in the germline V gene. The table came from immunoSEQ multiplex PCR; TCRdb's copy has only in-frame clones and leaves some out. Seen here are 66,000 or so clones, approximately 96% observed once, and the top ten hold around 1.5%. The rearrangement uses TRBV12-5 and TRBJ2-1; no clear D. What was sequenced was PBMCs. The receptor's source is a woman aged 18-35 years in good health and CMV-seropositive. CDR3 sequence (DNA): TGTGCTAGTGGTTTGGCATTCTCGAGCTCCTACAATGAGCAGTTCTTC. It is translated as CASGLAFSSSYNEQFF.